This T cell receptor (beta chain) was documented in a study of T cells in Graves' hyperthyroidism and ophthalmopathy (dated by TCRdb to about 2019). The study in broad terms: Peripheral blood samples were taken at the time of initial diagnosis, prior to any treatment. The paper describes TCR Vbeta CDR3 sequencing of around 140 peripheral blood samples, made up of 43 ophthalmopathy patients, 70 to 75 hyperthyroidism patients and around 17 progressor patients. Thyroid tissue and blood T-cell repertoires from more than 5 Graves' hyperthyroidism patients were also compared in the study. Whether ophthalmopathy could be predicted prospectively was tested in an independent validation cohort made up of approximately 19 hyperthyroidism patients plus 17 patients who later progressed to ophthalmopathy. The roughly 91 discovery patients were randomly divided into training and test sets at a 7:3 ratio. A discovery cohort of about 100 patients, about 43 with Graves' ophthalmopathy and fewer than 65 with stable Graves' hyperthyroidism, was used to find distinguishing TCR V-J signatures. Once sampling was done, hyperthyroidism patients were given methimazole at a starting dose of 30 mg daily, whereas ophthalmopathy patients were given high-dose intravenous methylprednisolone. What the work shows at the level of the full study, not this receptor alone: In validation, the model predicted progression to ophthalmopathy a median of around 6.5 months before onset, with approximately 71% sensitivity and roughly 79% specificity. Sample size was not statistically predetermined, and investigators were not blinded to group allocation. A 13 V-J signature model separated ophthalmopathy from stable hyperthyroidism, with approximately 87% sensitivity and just under 84% specificity in cross-validation and 80%/75% in testing. Most expanded thyroid clonotypes (frequency above 0.001) were also detected in blood, a finding suggesting that blood repertoires may reflect thyroid immune responses.

Regarding this clonotype: Which antigen it targets is not known. Base-call qualities are not available, and no considerably larger clone is one nucleotide away.

TCR beta CDR3 regions were amplified from RNA transcripts. The TCR CDR3 was subjected to a first round of RT-PCR using the HTBI primer set and the Qiagen OneStep RT-PCR kit. A second multiplex PCR round built the libraries, followed by size selection and purification. Sequencing of the libraries was done on an Illumina HiSeq2000 using paired-end 100 bp reads. In the original analysis: SOAPnuke was used to process the raw data, throwing out any read that contained adapters or uncalled bases, had a mean Phred below 15, or lacked an exact constant-primer or identifier match. High-quality paired reads were merged with COPE v1.2.5, and unique nucleotide sequences were defined as clonotypes. MiTCR v1.1 was used to align clonotypes to the IMGT TRBV, TRBD and TRBJ reference segments. Analysis was restricted to V-J combinations with a frequency above 0.0001, which covered 99.2% of repertoires. The TCS score was defined as F50 (clonal expansion) divided by E x V (chaos), with BLOSUM62-based TCRdist calculated between CDR3 peptides within each V-J. Welch's t-statistics and random forest reduced approximately 520 V-J features to fewer than 15, which were used in a naive Bayes classifier (R e1071). The public reads were reanalyzed by TCRdb: fastp trimming at Q25, MiXCR alignment, in-frame beta chains only. A single entry per CDR3 protein holds the most common genes and DNA from its merged rows. Here the V and J calls rest on TCRdb's processing, not on the authors' analysis. The sample table contains hundreds of thousands of distinct CDR3 sequences; only one count was recorded for about 20% of them. Approximately 30% of the sample is in the top ten clones.

In the ophthalmopathy patients, disease was moderately to severely active, with a Clinical Activity Score of 3 or more, a NOSPECS grade of 4 or more, and a duration of less than 3 months. Patients with uncontrolled infections, other autoimmune diseases, pregnancy or lactation were excluded. Clinical symptoms, serum thyroxine and TRAb, thyroid ultrasound, and orbital computed tomography formed the basis for the diagnoses. PBMCs were separated from about 10 ml of fresh peripheral blood using Ficoll-Paque density gradient centrifugation. Trizol reagent was used to extract total RNA, and RNA quality was then checked on an Agilent 2100 Bioanalyzer. The specimen was blood. The receptor comes from a man aged 25 to 45 with Graves' ophthalmopathy.

The CDR3 reads as follows: CASSQAPGENTEAFF. The bases are TGCGCCAGCAGCCAAGCCCCAGGGGAGAACACTGAAGCTTTCTTT. The rearrangement joined TRBV4-1 to TRBJ1-1; D gene: possibly TRBD1, on 6 matching bases. Relative to germline, V is 1 base shorter and J is 1 base shorter, with 10 bases between their ends. CDR1 is given as MGHRA and CDR2 as YSYEKL, both from the germline V gene. The cysteine opens and the phenylalanine closes a CDR3 of 15 amino acids. Only CDR3 DNA remains: 45 bases, in frame from the first base.